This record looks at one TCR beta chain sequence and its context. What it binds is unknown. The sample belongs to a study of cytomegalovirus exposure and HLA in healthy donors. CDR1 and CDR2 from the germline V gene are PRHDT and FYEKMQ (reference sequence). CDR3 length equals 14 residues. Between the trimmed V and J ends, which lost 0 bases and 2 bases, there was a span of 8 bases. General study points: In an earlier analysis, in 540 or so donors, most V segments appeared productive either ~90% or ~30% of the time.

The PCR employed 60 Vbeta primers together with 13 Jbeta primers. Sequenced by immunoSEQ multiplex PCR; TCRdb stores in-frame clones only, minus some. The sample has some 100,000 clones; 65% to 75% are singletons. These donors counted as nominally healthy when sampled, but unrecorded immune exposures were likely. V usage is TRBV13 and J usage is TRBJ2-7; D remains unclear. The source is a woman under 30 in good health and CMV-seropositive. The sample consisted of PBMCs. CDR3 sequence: CASSLGQSPYEQYF. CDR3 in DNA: TGTGCCAGCAGCTTAGGGCAGTCCCCCTACGAGCAGTACTTC. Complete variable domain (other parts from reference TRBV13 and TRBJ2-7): AAGVIQSPRHLIKEKRETATLKCYPIPRHDTVYWYQQGPGQDPQFLISFYEKMQSDKGSIPDRFSAQQFSDYHSELNMSSLELGDSALYFCASSLGQSPYEQYFGPGTRLTVT.